This entry describes one T cell receptor (beta chain). Per the original data handling: Amplifying reference gene primers gave estimates of nucleated cell counts. Here immunoSEQ multiplex PCR was the method, and the copy in TCRdb shows in-frame clones only, minus some. The V and J calls and the clone size are those of that table, but D and trimming were determined from the DNA. The sample contains approximately 130,000 clones, 75% to 90% of which appear only once. Cohorts were assigned according to the clinical history that participants reported. The V and J ends lost 5 bases and 2 bases, in that order; junction bases with no gene match: 7. This CDR3 spans 17 amino acids. Germline assignment: CDR1 SGHTA and CDR2 FQGNSA. This record belongs to a study of blood T cell repertoires in COVID-19.

The chain has TRBV7-2 and TRBJ2-3; TRBD2 aligns across 13 bases. The receptor comes from a man younger than 40 who had recovered from COVID-19. The sequencing input was PBMCs or T cells enriched from blood (not recorded which). In nucleotides, the CDR3 is TGTGCCAGCAGCGCCAGACTAGCGGGAGGCTTCACAGATACGCAGTATTTT. Translation: CASSARLAGGFTDTQYF.